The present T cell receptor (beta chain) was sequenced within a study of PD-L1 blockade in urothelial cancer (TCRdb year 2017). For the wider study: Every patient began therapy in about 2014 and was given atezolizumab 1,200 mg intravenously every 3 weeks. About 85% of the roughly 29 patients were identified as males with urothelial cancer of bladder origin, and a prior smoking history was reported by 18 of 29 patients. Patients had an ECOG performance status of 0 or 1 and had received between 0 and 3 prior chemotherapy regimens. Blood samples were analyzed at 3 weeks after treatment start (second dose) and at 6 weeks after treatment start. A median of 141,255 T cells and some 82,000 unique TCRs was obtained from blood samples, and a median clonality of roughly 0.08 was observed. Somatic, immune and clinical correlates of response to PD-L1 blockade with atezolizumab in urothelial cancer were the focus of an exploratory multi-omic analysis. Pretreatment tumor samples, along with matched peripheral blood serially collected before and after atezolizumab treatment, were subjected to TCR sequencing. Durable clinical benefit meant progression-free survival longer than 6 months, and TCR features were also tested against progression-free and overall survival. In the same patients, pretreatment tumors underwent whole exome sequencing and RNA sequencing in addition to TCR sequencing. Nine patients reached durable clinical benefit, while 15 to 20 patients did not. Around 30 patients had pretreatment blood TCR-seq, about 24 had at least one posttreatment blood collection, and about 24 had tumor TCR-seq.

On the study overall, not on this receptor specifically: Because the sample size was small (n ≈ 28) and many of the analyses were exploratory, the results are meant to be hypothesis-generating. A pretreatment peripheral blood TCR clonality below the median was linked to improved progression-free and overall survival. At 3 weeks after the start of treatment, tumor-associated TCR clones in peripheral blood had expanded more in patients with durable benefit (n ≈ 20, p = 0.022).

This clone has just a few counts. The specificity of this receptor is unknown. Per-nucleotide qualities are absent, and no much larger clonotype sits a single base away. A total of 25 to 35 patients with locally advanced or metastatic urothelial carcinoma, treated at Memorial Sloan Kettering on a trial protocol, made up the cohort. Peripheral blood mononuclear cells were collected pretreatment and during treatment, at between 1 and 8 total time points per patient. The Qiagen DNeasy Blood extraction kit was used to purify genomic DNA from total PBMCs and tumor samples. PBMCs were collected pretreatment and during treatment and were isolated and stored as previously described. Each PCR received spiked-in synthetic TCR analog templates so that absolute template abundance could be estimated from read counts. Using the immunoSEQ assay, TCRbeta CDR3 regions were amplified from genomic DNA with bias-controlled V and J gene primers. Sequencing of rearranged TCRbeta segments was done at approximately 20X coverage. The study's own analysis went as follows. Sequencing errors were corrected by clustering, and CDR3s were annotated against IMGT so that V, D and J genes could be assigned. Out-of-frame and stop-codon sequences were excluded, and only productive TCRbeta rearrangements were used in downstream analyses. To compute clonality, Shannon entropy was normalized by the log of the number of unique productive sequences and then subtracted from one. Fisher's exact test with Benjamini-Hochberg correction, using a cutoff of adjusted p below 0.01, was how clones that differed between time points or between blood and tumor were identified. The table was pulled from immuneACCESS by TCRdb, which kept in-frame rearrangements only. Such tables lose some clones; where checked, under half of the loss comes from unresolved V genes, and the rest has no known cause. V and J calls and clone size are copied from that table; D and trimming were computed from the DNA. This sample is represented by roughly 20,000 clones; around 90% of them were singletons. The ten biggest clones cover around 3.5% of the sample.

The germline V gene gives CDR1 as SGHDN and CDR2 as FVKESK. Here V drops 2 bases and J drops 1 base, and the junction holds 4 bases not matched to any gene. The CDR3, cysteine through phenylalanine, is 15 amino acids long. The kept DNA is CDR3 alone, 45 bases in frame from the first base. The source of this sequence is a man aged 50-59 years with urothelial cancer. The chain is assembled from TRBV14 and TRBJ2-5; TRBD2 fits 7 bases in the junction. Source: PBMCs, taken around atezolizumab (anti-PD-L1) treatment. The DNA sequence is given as TGTGCCAGCAGCCAAACCGGGAGGCCCCAAGAGACCCAGTACTTC. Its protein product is CASSQTGRPQETQYF.